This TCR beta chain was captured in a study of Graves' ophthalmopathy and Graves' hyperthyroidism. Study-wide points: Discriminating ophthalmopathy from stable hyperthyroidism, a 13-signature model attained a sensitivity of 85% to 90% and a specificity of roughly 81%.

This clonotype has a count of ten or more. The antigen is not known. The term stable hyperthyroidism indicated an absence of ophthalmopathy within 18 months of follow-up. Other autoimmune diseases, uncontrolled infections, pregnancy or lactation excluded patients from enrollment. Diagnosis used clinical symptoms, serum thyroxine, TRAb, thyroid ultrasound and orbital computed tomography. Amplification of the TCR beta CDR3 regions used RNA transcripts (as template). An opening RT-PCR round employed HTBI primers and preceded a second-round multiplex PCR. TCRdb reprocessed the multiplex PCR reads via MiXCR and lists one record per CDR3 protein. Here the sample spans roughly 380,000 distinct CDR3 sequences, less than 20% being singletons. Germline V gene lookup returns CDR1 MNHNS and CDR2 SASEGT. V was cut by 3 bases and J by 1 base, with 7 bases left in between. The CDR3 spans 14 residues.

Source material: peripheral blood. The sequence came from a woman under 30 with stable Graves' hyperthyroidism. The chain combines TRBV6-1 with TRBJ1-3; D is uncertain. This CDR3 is CASSDWVSGNTIYF. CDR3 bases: TGTGCCAGCAGTGACTGGGTATCTGGAAACACCATATATTTT.